The 15 T cell receptor beta chains listed next were all sequenced from one sample in a study of cytomegalovirus exposure and HLA in healthy donors. The PCR employed 60 Vbeta primers together with 13 Jbeta primers. Method: immunoSEQ multiplex PCR; TCRdb's copy keeps in-frame clones and lacks some. This sample yields about 150,000 clones, of which 70% to 85% are seen a single time; 1.5% to 2% belongs to the top ten. The sample taken for sequencing was PBMCs. All receptors derive from a man aged 35 to 55 in good health and CMV-seronegative.

For the CDR3, the DNA is TGTGCCAGCCGGTCCGTCGGCTACACCTTC. This codes for CASRSVGYTF. The rearrangement uses TRBV28 and TRBJ1-2; D not certain. V lost 8 bases, J lost 8 bases, and 9 bases lay in between. This CDR3 contains 10 residues. CDR1 is MDHEN and CDR2 is SYDVKM in the germline V gene.

The rearrangement links TRBV5-6 to TRBJ2-7; 9 bases are shared with TRBD1. Trimming cost V 1 base and J 2 bases; bases outside gene matches: 1. This CDR3 region has 14 residues. Germline values: CDR1 SGHDT, CDR2 YYEEEE. The CDR3 region is CASSLRQGAYEQYF. CDR3 nucleotide sequence: TGTGCCAGCAGCTTGAGACAGGGGGCCTACGAGCAGTACTTC.

CDR3 nucleotide sequence: TGTGCCAGCAGTCGCACTACAGGGGCTAATCAGCCCCAGCATTTT. Its translation: CASSRTTGANQPQHF. V and J are TRBV27 and TRBJ1-5, with TRBD1 matching 7 bases. The V gene's germline CDR1 is MNHEY and CDR2 SMNVEV (reference sequence). Trimming at V came to 5 bases and at J to 4 bases, leaving 8 bases not matched to a gene. The CDR3 consists of 15 residues.

This chain connects TRBV19 to TRBJ1-1, with D maybe TRBD1 (6 bases). Germline lookup yields CDR1 LNHDA and CDR2 SQIVND (reference sequence). The CDR3 totals 13 residues. Trimming removed 10 bases from V and 1 base from J, with 13 bases in between. The CDR3 protein is CATGGTRNTEAFF. The CDR3 DNA follows: TGTGCCACGGGAGGGACACGGAACACTGAAGCTTTCTTT.

V gene TRBV29-1 combines with J gene TRBJ2-7; TRBD1 aligns across 7 bases. J gave up 3 bases and V 6 bases, and 8 bases lay outside the gene matches. From germline, CDR1 is SQVTM and CDR2 ANQGSEA. The length of the CDR3 is 13 residues. CDR3 residues: CSVINRGNYEQYF. CDR3 in DNA: TGCAGCGTAATTAACAGGGGAAACTACGAGCAGTACTTC.

This chain connects TRBV5-1 to TRBJ1-4, with 7 bases matching TRBD1. Per the germline V gene, CDR1 is SGHRS and CDR2 is YFSETQ. This CDR3 is built from 14 residues. V lost 3 bases, J lost 5 bases, and 4 bases stayed unmatched. The CDR3 loop reads CASSWGTENEKLFF. CDR3 nucleotides: TGCGCCAGCAGCTGGGGGACAGAAAATGAAAAACTGTTTTTT.

The V and J genes are TRBV28 and TRBJ2-5, with D tentatively TRBD2 (7 bases). This CDR3 spans 17 amino acids. Per germline, CDR1 MDHEN and CDR2 SYDVKM. Trimming removed 4 bases from V and 2 bases from J, with 20 bases in between. CDR3 sequence reads: CASSSRGGRSGQETQYF. CDR3 sequence (DNA): TGTGCCAGCAGTTCCCGCGGGGGCCGGTCGGGACAAGAGACCCAGTACTTC.

This clone was recorded once. CDR3 amino acids: CASTREARGGTYEQYF. CDR3 bases: TGTGCCAGCACACGCGAGGCCCGTGGCGGGACCTACGAGCAGTACTTC. The chain has TRBV4-2 and TRBJ2-7, with D perhaps TRBD2 (6 bases). The CDR3 extends over 16 amino acids. From germline, CDR1 is LGHNA and CDR2 YNFKEQ. V was pared by 7 bases and J by 2 bases, with 21 bases between.

This rearrangement joins TRBV5-1 to TRBJ2-3; 11 nucleotides line up with TRBD2. The CDR3 length is 16 residues. J lost 0 bases, V lost 3 bases, and 3 bases had no gene match. Germline assignment: CDR1 SGHRS and CDR2 YFSETQ. CDR3 sequence reads: CASSYGTSGSTDTQYF. The CDR3, as DNA: TGCGCCAGCAGCTACGGGACTAGCGGCAGCACAGATACGCAGTATTTT.

This chain links TRBV2 with TRBJ2-1; 7 bases agree with TRBD1. The CDR3 consists of 17 residues. The V and J ends lost 5 bases and 0 bases, in that order; junction bases with no gene match: 10. Germline CDR1 and CDR2: SNHLY and FYNNEI. This CDR3 is CASSIHGTAFSYNEQFF. The DNA for the CDR3 is TGTGCCAGCAGTATACATGGGACAGCGTTCTCCTACAATGAGCAGTTCTTC.

This chain connects TRBV7-2 to TRBJ1-1; D not certain. Trimming removed 1 base at V and 1 base at J, with 10 bases between. The CDR3 extends over 15 amino acids. Germline CDR1 reads SGHTA; CDR2 reads FQGNSA. The CDR3 reads CASSLVRGGNTEAFF. DNA of the CDR3: TGTGCCAGCAGCTTAGTACGGGGAGGGAACACTGAAGCTTTCTTT.

This chain uses TRBV29-1 with TRBJ2-3; D is possibly TRBD2 (6 bases). This CDR3 is built from 11 residues. Germline lookup yields CDR1 SQVTM and CDR2 ANQGSEA. Trimming stripped 7 bases from V and 8 bases from J, with 13 bases between. CDR3 residues: CSAGVEGTQYF. CDR3 sequence (DNA): TGCAGCGCCGGTGTGGAGGGTACGCAGTATTTT.

This clone occurred once. This sequence joins TRBV9 and TRBJ1-5; 7 nucleotides line up with TRBD1. V was clipped by 3 bases and J by 2 bases; unmatched bases: 5. This CDR3 is 15 amino acids long. Germline-derived CDR1 and CDR2 are SGDLS and YYNGEE. CDR3 loop: CASSAAGQGNQPQHF. The CDR3 DNA reads TGTGCCAGCAGCGCAGCCGGACAGGGCAATCAGCCCCAGCATTTT.

V gene TRBV28 combines with J gene TRBJ2-2; 7 bases match TRBD1. The length of the CDR3 is 15 residues. The trim removed 8 bases at V and 2 bases at J, leaving 8 bases unmatched. The V gene's germline CDR1 is MDHEN and CDR2 SYDVKM. The CDR3 coding sequence is TGTGCCAGCCAGACAGGGCAGACCAACACCGGGGAGCTGTTTTTT. Translation gives CASQTGQTNTGELFF.

V gene TRBV7-8 combines with J gene TRBJ2-2; 9 bases are shared with TRBD2. The V gene end was trimmed by 2 bases and the J gene end by 2 bases; junction bases not matched to a gene: 6. The germline CDR1 and CDR2 sequences are SGHVS and FQNEAQ. This CDR3 has 17 amino acids. CDR3 in amino acids: CASSLPAGGPNTGELFF. DNA of the CDR3: TGTGCCAGCAGCTTACCAGCGGGGGGACCCAACACCGGGGAGCTGTTTTTT.